This TCR beta chain was identified in a study of cytomegalovirus exposure and HLA in healthy donors. Study-wide results and limits: The authors judged a highly shared variant cluster likely a sequencing artifact.

Concerning this clone: Its antigen is not known.

The PCR contained 60 Vbeta and 13 Jbeta primers. Clones were sequenced by immunoSEQ multiplex PCR, and TCRdb holds only the in-frame ones, with some missing. This table holds 100,000 or so clones, 75% to 85% found once. CDR1 SGHDN and CDR2 FVKESK come from the germline V gene. The V end was cut by 0 bases, the J end by 7 bases, with 16 bases between. This CDR3 is built from 15 residues. The chain links TRBV14 to TRBJ2-7; perhaps TRBD1 as D (6 bases). The clonotype comes from a man aged 18 to 29 in good health and CMV-seronegative. The specimen was PBMCs. This CDR3 is CASSQDGGAAREQYF. CDR3 coding DNA: TGTGCCAGCAGCCAAGATGGGGGCGCGGCGAGAGAGCAGTACTTC.